The present TCR beta chain was sequenced within a study of neurological immune-mediated disorders. Points from the study as a whole: While HTLV-1-associated myelopathy showed the greatest TCR clonal expansion, multiple sclerosis showed the least, falling below healthy controls.

Time point indicated: longitudinal time-point 1 (baseline). For the unsorted libraries, 2 million PBMCs stored at -80 C served as input. A remark on this clonotype: Its antigen is undetermined.

A 10-nucleotide random UMI tagged transcripts in template-switch 5'RACE cDNA synthesis. MiXCR, run by TCRdb on the 5' RACE reads, gives a single entry per CDR3 protein. The table lists around 49,000 distinct CDR3 sequences, more than 8% of them singletons. This TCR came from a woman in her forties in good health. Specimen: PBMCs.

The CDR3 is CVSSSGLAGPGGYNEQFF. The CDR3 bases are TGTGTCAGTAGCTCGGGACTAGCGGGCCCTGGAGGCTACAATGAGCAGTTCTTC. The chain has TRBV7-2 and TRBJ2-1; 12 bases are a match to TRBD2. CDR1 is SGHTA and CDR2 is FQGNSA in the germline V gene. This CDR3 region has 18 residues.